The subject of this entry is one TCR beta chain. The sample holds many counts of this clonotype. The target of this receptor is not known. Base qualities are missing; no much larger clone stands one base away. The instrument given in TCRdb is Illumina HiSeq 2000. Multiplex PCR amplification was used to build the TCR beta chain libraries. The amplified TCR beta chain products were analyzed by high-throughput sequencing. The public reads were reanalyzed by TCRdb: fastp trimming at Q25, MiXCR alignment, in-frame beta chains only. For every CDR3 protein sequence, its rows merge into one entry that carries the most common genes and DNA. The sample includes about 300,000 distinct CDR3 sequences, with around 31% observed a single time. The ten biggest clones cover more than 1% of the sample. As encoded in the germline V gene, CDR1 is KGHDR while CDR2 is SFDVKD. For this chain, trimming is 6 bases at the V end and 2 bases at the J end, and the number of junction bases without a gene match is 3. The CDR3, cysteine through phenylalanine, is 14 amino acids long. Left in the record is the CDR3 DNA by itself, 42 bases read in frame from the first base.

Lymph node samples came from the axillary draining lymph nodes of breast cancer patients. This record comes from a study of breast tumors, draining lymph nodes, adjacent tissues (TCRdb year 2016). Regarding the complete study: In breast cancer patients, the study compared the TCR beta repertoires of tumor, adjacent nontumor tissue and axillary lymph nodes. The study aimed to assess the relationships and possible T-cell exchange between tumor, surrounding tissue and draining lymph node repertoires in human breast cancer. Findings and caveats that apply to the study as a whole: The conclusion that tumor T cells originate in lymph nodes was framed as consistent with a hypothesis rather than directly demonstrated. In luminal-like breast cancer, tumor and nontumor tissue repertoires resembled each other significantly more than in basal-like breast cancer. A scenario in which most tumor T cells derive from the lymph node and then expand within tumor tissue was judged to be consistent with the data. T-cell repertoire diversity in tumors was found to be lower than in lymph nodes but higher than in nontumor tissue, and preferential V and J gene usage was observed.

The V gene is TRBV24-1 and the J gene is TRBJ1-3, and 7 junction bases match TRBD1. The material sequenced was axillary lymph node tissue. The source is a female donor with breast cancer. Some clones in this sample may be carry-over from other donors' samples. CDR3 protein: CATSPTGAGNTIYF. The DNA reads as follows: TGTGCCACCAGTCCCACAGGGGCTGGAAACACCATATATTTT.